This note documents a single TCR beta chain sequence. Its specificity is not known. The source of the sample is a study of shared clonotypes between healthy human individuals. Study at large: Three plates each covered CD4 naive and memory; CD8 naive two, CD8 memory one.

Sequenced by immunoSEQ multiplex PCR; TCRdb stores in-frame clones only, minus some. Seen here are roughly 2.2 million clones, 80% to 95% observed once, and the top ten hold 0.35% to 0.5%. Overall study findings and caveats: A few donors had about 5% of their naive CD4 clonotypes in common. Generally, naive subsets (rather than memory subsets) showed larger estimated richness.

The CDR3 is 17 amino acids. Germline V gene data show CDR1 as MDHEN and CDR2 as SYDVKM. Losses at the gene ends were 3 bases for V and 7 bases for J; bases not matched to a gene: 12. V usage is TRBV28 and J usage is TRBJ1-4, with 9 positions matching TRBD1. The sample was naive CD4+ T cells from PBMCs. Noted subset: CD45RA+ positively selected. This TCR derives from a man younger than 35 in good health. Some clones in this sample may be carry-over from other donors' samples. CDR3 nucleotide sequence: TGTGCCAGCAGTTTTTCTCCCCCCGGGACAGGGAGTGAAAAACTGTTTTTT. The encoded protein is CASSFSPPGTGSEKLFF.